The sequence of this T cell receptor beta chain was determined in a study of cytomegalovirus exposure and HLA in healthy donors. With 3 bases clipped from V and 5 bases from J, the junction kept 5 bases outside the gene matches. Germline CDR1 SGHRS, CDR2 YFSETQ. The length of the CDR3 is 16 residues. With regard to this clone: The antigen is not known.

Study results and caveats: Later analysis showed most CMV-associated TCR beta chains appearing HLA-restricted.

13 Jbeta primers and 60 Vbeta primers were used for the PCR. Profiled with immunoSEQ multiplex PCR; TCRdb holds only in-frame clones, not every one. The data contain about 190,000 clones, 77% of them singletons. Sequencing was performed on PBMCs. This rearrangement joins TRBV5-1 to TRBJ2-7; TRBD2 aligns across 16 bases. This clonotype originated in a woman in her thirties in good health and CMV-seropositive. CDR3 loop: CASSSGLAGGPNEQYF. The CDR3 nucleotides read TGCGCCAGCAGCTCGGGACTAGCGGGAGGGCCTAACGAGCAGTACTTC.